The entry below gives a single TCR beta chain sequence along with its context. The record originates from a study of blood T cell repertoires in COVID-19. Individuals aged roughly 18 to 100 years were recruited from approximately 22 US areas. Using immunoSEQ multiplex PCR, the repertoire was profiled, and TCRdb retains in-frame clones only, with some absent. The sample lists hundreds of thousands of clones, 86% occurring once. Trimming took 5 bases from V and 6 from J; bases not matched to a gene: 18. The CDR3 is 17 residues long. Germline lookup yields CDR1 SEHNR and CDR2 FQNEAQ (reference sequence).

V gene TRBV7-9 combines with J gene TRBJ2-7; TRBD1 matches 8 bases. Sample: PBMCs or T cells enriched from blood (not recorded which). This sequence was found in a man aged 40-55 years who had recovered from COVID-19. The CDR3: CASSQLPSEQGVFEQYF. CDR3 nucleotide sequence: TGTGCCAGCAGCCAGCTACCCTCGGAACAGGGGGTTTTCGAGCAGTACTTC.